One and the same sample provided the 25 T cell receptor beta chains below, sequenced in a study of blood T cell repertoires in COVID-19. The data were produced by immunoSEQ multiplex PCR, yet TCRdb's version contains in-frame clones alone and is incomplete. The data hold 180,000 or so clones, with about nine tenths observed a single time. The sequenced sample was peripheral blood. Source of these receptors: a woman in her 30s with acute or convalescent COVID-19.

The chain combines TRBV7-9 with TRBJ1-1, with TRBD1 matching over 7 bases. From germline, CDR1 is SEHNR and CDR2 FQNEAQ (reference sequence). The V segment lost 11 bases and the J segment 11 bases; nucleotides outside the gene matches: 17. The CDR3 has 13 amino acids. CDR3 bases: TGTGCCGGGGATTTCCAGGGGGAAATGATTGCTTTCTTT. Translated, it gives CAGDFQGEMIAFF.

This chain uses TRBV30 with TRBJ2-5; a possible D gene is TRBD2 (5 bases). CDR3 length: 14 amino acids. Germline values: CDR1 GTSNPN, CDR2 SVGIG (reference sequence). V shed 0 bases and J shed 7 bases, with 15 bases lying between them. The CDR3 DNA reads as TGTGCCTGGAGTGTGCAGGTCCGCGCGGGGACCCAGTACTTC. Its protein is CAWSVQVRAGTQYF.

This sequence joins TRBV9 and TRBJ2-6; possible D gene TRBD2, 7 bases. Germline lookup yields CDR1 SGDLS and CDR2 YYNGEE. Trimming removed 1 base at V and 2 bases at J, with 10 bases between. The length of the CDR3 is 16 residues. The CDR3 reads CASSVRGGAGANVLTF. CDR3 nucleotide sequence: TGTGCCAGCAGCGTAAGGGGGGGCGCTGGGGCCAACGTCCTGACTTTC.

The CDR3 spells CATSDDDRLGEQFF. The CDR3 DNA reads as TGTGCCACCAGTGATGACGACAGGCTGGGTGAGCAGTTCTTC. The V and J genes are TRBV24-1 and TRBJ2-1, with D possibly being TRBD1 (6 bases). V was cut by 3 bases and J by 9 bases, with 14 bases left in between. Germline CDR1 reads KGHDR; CDR2 reads SFDVKD. This CDR3 spans 14 amino acids.

This rearrangement joins TRBV2 to TRBJ1-4, with 9 bases lining up with TRBD1. This CDR3 region has 14 residues. In germline, CDR1 is SNHLY, CDR2 FYNNEI. Losses at the gene ends were 8 bases for V and 5 bases for J; bases not matched to a gene: 6. This chain's CDR3 is CASFLDRGNEKLFF. CDR3 in DNA: TGTGCCAGCTTCTTAGACAGGGGGAATGAAAAACTGTTTTTT.

This clone was recorded a few times. This chain links TRBV19 with TRBJ2-7; 13 bases line up with TRBD2. CDR1 is LNHDA and CDR2 is SQIVND in the germline V gene (reference sequence). V was pared by 4 bases and J by 9 bases, with 9 bases of the junction left unmatched. The length of the CDR3 is 15 residues. The CDR3 loop is CASSTGLAGSYGQYF. Here the CDR3 DNA reads TGTGCCAGTAGTACGGGACTAGCGGGATCTTATGGGCAGTACTTC.

The CDR3 sequence is CSGGTTREKLFF. CDR3 DNA: TGCAGCGGTGGGACTACACGTGAAAAACTGTTTTTT. The chain links TRBV29-1 to TRBJ1-4; maybe TRBD1 (5 bases). Germline-derived CDR1 and CDR2 are SQVTM and ANQGSEA. V lost 7 bases, J lost 7 bases, and 13 bases lay in between. This CDR3 comprises 12 residues. The full variable domain, in which reference TRBV29-1 and TRBJ1-4 provide the parts outside the CDR3, is SAVISQKPSRDICQRGTSLTIQCQVDSQVTMMFWYRQQPGQSLTLIATANQGSEATYESGFVIDKFPISRPNLTFSTLTVSNMSPEDSSIYLCSGGTTREKLFFGSGTQLSVL.

The gene calls are TRBV27 and TRBJ1-6; D ambiguous. Looked up from germline, CDR1 is MNHEY and CDR2 is SMNVEV (reference sequence). The CDR3 covers 15 residues. V was shortened by 3 bases and J by 8 bases, with 14 bases between the two germline ends. The CDR3 region is CASSFQGRGHSPLHF. In nucleotides, the CDR3 is TGTGCCAGCAGTTTCCAAGGCCGGGGTCATTCACCCCTCCACTTT.

V usage is TRBV5-1 and J usage is TRBJ2-3, with 10 nucleotides matching TRBD1. Trimming at V came to 0 bases and at J to 3 bases, leaving 1 base not matched to a gene. This CDR3 has 15 residues. CDR1 is SGHRS, CDR2 YFSETQ, per germline. CDR3 DNA sequence: TGCGCCAGCAGCTTGGAGGGACAGGGGACAGATACGCAGTATTTT. Encoded protein: CASSLEGQGTDTQYF.

The V call is TRBV5-1, the J call TRBJ1-1; D perhaps matches TRBD1 (5 bases). The ends were cut back, 1 base at V and 5 bases at J, with 15 bases in the middle. This CDR3 is 15 amino acids long. Germline loops: CDR1 SGHRS, CDR2 YFSETQ. DNA of the CDR3: TGCGCCAGCAGCTTGTTTGGGGCGCTTAATACTGAAGCTTTCTTT. Its translation: CASSLFGALNTEAFF.

V and J are TRBV15 and TRBJ2-1, with 9 positions matching TRBD2. CDR1 is LNHNV and CDR2 is YYDKDF in the germline V gene (reference sequence). The V and J ends lost 1 base and 4 bases, in that order; junction bases with no gene match: 8. The CDR3 contains 17 residues. CDR3 sequence reads: CATSRVTAGGIYNEQFF. For the CDR3, the DNA is TGTGCCACCAGCAGAGTAACAGCGGGAGGTATTTACAATGAGCAGTTCTTC.

The chain joins TRBV20-1 to TRBJ2-2, with 9 bases matching TRBD2. The CDR3 is 15 residues long. V trimming: 3 bases; J trimming: 4 bases; junction bases outside the gene matches: 6. CDR1 is DFQATT and CDR2 is SNEGSKA in the germline V gene (reference sequence). CDR3 loop: CSASVAGGGTGELFF. Here the CDR3 DNA reads TGCAGTGCTAGTGTGGCGGGAGGGGGCACCGGGGAGCTGTTTTTT.

The chain has TRBV5-6 and TRBJ2-7; the D is unclear. The CDR3 is 14 amino acids. V was trimmed by 1 base and J by 2 bases, leaving 10 bases between them. The germline V gene encodes CDR1 SGHDT and CDR2 YYEEEE. The CDR3 reads CASSLPGKPYEQYF. The CDR3 coding sequence is TGTGCCAGCAGCTTGCCTGGCAAACCCTACGAGCAGTACTTC.

This chain connects TRBV19 to TRBJ2-1; 9 bases agree with TRBD2. Germline CDR1 is LNHDA and CDR2 is SQIVND (reference sequence). Trimming removed 6 bases from V and 7 bases from J; junction bases left unmatched: 10. CDR3 size: 15 residues. CDR3 loop: CASRETGTSLNEQFF. For the CDR3, the DNA is TGTGCCAGTAGGGAAACCGGGACTAGCTTGAATGAGCAGTTCTTC.

This clone was seen just once. The V and J genes are TRBV30 and TRBJ1-5; 10 bases are a match to TRBD1. The germline CDR1 and CDR2 sequences are GTSNPN and SVGIG (reference sequence). The junction had 6 bases not matched to a gene; V was cut back by 1 base and J by 3 bases. CDR3 length: 16 amino acids. The DNA for the CDR3 is TGTGCCTGGAGTGCCTCGGGACAGGGGTTCAATCAGCCCCAGCATTTT. It yields the protein CAWSASGQGFNQPQHF.

This clone appeared a few times. V and J are TRBV28 and TRBJ1-5; D gene unclear. Trimming removed 2 bases at V and 5 bases at J, with 10 bases between. Germline-derived CDR1 and CDR2 are MDHEN and SYDVKM. The CDR3 has 14 residues. CDR3 DNA: TGTGCCAGCAGTTTAAGGTTCGCGGATCAGCCCCAGCATTTT. Translation gives CASSLRFADQPQHF.

The CDR3 bases are TGTGCCAGCAGTTCGGTGGGCAGATTATGGACTGAAGCTTTCTTT. Protein sequence: CASSSVGRLWTEAFF. This sequence joins TRBV28 and TRBJ1-1; D is unresolved. In germline, CDR1 is MDHEN, CDR2 SYDVKM. The CDR3 covers 15 residues. Trimming took off 4 bases at V and 5 bases at J, with 17 bases between the two ends.

J is TRBJ1-1 and V is TRBV12-3 or TRBV12-4; no clear D. V shed 5 bases and J shed 0 bases, with 7 bases lying between them. This CDR3 comprises 13 residues. The CDR3 loop reads CASSAGMNTEAFF. The DNA of the CDR3 is TGTGCCAGCAGTGCCGGGATGAACACTGAAGCTTTCTTT.

V gene TRBV10-2 combines with J gene TRBJ2-1; 10 bases match TRBD2. With 2 bases clipped from V and 5 bases from J, the junction kept 3 bases outside the gene matches. Germline assignment: CDR1 WSHSY and CDR2 SAAADI. This CDR3 contains 15 residues. For the CDR3, the DNA is TGCGCCAGCAGTGAGGTAACTAGCGGGGACAATGAGCAGTTCTTC. This sequence encodes CASSEVTSGDNEQFF.

V gene TRBV28 combines with J gene TRBJ2-7; D is unresolved. V lost 6 bases to trimming and J lost 9 bases, with 12 bases between them. Germline-derived CDR1 and CDR2 are MDHEN and SYDVKM. This CDR3 region has 11 residues. DNA for the CDR3: TGTGCCAGCAGAAACCTAGTAGGGCAGTACTTC. Its protein is CASRNLVGQYF.

This clone was detected a few times. The V call is TRBV29-1, the J call TRBJ2-1, with 13 bases lining up with TRBD2. The junction had 4 bases not matched to a gene; V was cut back by 4 bases and J by 10 bases. CDR1 and CDR2 from the germline V gene are SQVTM and ANQGSEA. The CDR3 runs to 13 residues. The CDR3 here is CSVGLAGGWEQFF. CDR3 DNA: TGCAGCGTTGGACTAGCGGGAGGATGGGAGCAGTTCTTC.

This sequence joins TRBV28 and TRBJ1-1; D is undetermined. The CDR3 extends over 12 amino acids. Germline CDR1 is MDHEN and CDR2 is SYDVKM. Trimming left V 2 bases short and J 8 bases short, with 9 bases between. The CDR3 loop is CASSLGQAEAFF. For the CDR3, the DNA is TGTGCCAGCAGTTTAGGGCAGGCAGAAGCTTTCTTT.

The CDR3 DNA sequence: TGTGCCAGCAGCTTAGAGGCTAGCGGGAGCTACGAGCAGTACTTC. It specifies CASSLEASGSYEQYF. The gene calls are TRBV11-3 and TRBJ2-7; the match to TRBD2 covers 10 bases. Germline V gene sequence: CDR1 SGHNT, CDR2 YENEEA. J was trimmed by 3 bases and V by 0 bases; bases with no gene match: 2. The CDR3 is 15 residues long.

Only one count was recorded for this clone. V is TRBV6-5 and J is TRBJ2-3; D is unclear. Trimming took 6 bases from V and 0 from J, leaving 13 bases between them. The CDR3 has 15 residues. The germline CDR1 and CDR2 sequences are MNHEY and SVGAGI. The CDR3: CASSIGGASTDTQYF. In DNA form, the CDR3 reads TGTGCCAGCAGCATAGGCGGTGCTAGCACAGATACGCAGTATTTT.

The gene calls are TRBV5-1 and TRBJ1-2; 7 positions match TRBD1. This CDR3 is built from 15 residues. J was trimmed by 4 bases and V by 4 bases; bases with no gene match: 10. Germline CDR1 reads SGHRS; CDR2 reads YFSETQ. DNA for the CDR3: TGCGCCAGCAGCCCAGGGGACAGTGATTCCTATGGCTACACCTTC. Amino acids: CASSPGDSDSYGYTF.